This TCR beta chain was found in a study of blood T cell repertoires in COVID-19. About the research overall: Acute-phase and convalescent COVID-19 samples originated in the United States, Italy and Spain.

V lost 0 bases to trimming and J lost 4 bases, with 14 bases between them. The CDR3 sequence is 15 residues long. Germline CDR1 reads SGHRS; CDR2 reads YFSETQ. Methods used by the authors: Nucleated cell counts were estimated from reference gene primer amplification. Data came from immunoSEQ multiplex PCR; TCRdb stores just in-frame clones and leaves some out. The DNA gave D and trimming, while V, J and clone size come from that table. Of about 98,000 clones in the sample, about 90% were seen once. The clonotype originates from a middle-aged man with active COVID-19. The sequencing input was peripheral blood. V gene TRBV5-1 combines with J gene TRBJ2-7; tentative D call: TRBD2 (5 bases). The CDR3 nucleotides are TGCGCCAGCAGCTTGGTGGTTCGGGATCCTTACGAGCAGTACTTC. Translated, it gives CASSLVVRDPYEQYF.